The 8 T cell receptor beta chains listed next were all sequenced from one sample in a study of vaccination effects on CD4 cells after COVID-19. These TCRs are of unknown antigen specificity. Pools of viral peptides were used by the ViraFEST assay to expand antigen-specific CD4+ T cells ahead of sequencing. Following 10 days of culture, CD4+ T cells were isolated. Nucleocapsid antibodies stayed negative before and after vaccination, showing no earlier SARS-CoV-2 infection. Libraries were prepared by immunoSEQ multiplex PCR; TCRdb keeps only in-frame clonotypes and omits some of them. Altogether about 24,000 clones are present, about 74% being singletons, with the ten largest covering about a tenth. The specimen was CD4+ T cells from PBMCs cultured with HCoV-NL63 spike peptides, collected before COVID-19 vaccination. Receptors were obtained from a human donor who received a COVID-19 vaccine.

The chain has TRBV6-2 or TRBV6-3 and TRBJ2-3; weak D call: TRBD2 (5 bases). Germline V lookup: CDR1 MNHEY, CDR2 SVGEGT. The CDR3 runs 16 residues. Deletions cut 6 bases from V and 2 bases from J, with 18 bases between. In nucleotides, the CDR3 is TGTGCCAGCAGCTCCTCCCCCCCCGGGATCACAGATACGCAGTATTTT. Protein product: CASSSSPPGITDTQYF.

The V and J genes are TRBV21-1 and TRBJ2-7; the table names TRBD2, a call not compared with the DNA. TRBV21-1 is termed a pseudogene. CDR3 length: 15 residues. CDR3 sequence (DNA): TGTGCCAGCAGTAGGCTAGCGGGGATATCTGGCGAGCAGTACTTC. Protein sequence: CASSRLAGISGEQYF.

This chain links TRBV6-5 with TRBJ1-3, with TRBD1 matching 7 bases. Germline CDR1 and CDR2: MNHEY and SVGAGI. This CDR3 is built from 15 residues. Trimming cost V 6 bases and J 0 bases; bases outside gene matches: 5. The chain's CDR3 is CASSRQGSSGNTIYF. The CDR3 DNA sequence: TGTGCCAGCAGCCGACAGGGATCCTCTGGAAACACCATATATTTT.

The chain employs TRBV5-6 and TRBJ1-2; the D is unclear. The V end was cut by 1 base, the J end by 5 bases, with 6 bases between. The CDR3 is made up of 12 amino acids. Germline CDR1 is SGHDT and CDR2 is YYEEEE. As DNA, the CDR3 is TGTGCCAGCAGCTTGTTTTCATATGGCTACACCTTC. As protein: CASSLFSYGYTF.

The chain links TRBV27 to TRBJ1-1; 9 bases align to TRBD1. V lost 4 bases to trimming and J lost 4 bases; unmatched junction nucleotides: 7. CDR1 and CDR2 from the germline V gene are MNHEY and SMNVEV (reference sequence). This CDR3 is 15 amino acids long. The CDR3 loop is CASSYRTGAGTEAFF. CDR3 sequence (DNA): TGTGCCAGCAGTTACCGGACAGGGGCGGGCACTGAAGCTTTCTTT.

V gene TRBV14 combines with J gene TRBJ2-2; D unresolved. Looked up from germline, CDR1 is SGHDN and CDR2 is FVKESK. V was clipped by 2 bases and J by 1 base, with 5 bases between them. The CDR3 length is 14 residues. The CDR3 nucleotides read TGTGCCAGCAGCCAATCCTGGAACACCGGGGAGCTGTTTTTT. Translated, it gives CASSQSWNTGELFF. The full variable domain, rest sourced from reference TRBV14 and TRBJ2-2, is EAGVTQFPSHSVIEKGQTVTLRCDPISGHDNLYWYRRVMGKEIKFLLHFVKESKQDESGMPNNRFLAERTGGTYSTLKVQPAELEDSGVYFCASSQSWNTGELFFGEGSRLTVL.

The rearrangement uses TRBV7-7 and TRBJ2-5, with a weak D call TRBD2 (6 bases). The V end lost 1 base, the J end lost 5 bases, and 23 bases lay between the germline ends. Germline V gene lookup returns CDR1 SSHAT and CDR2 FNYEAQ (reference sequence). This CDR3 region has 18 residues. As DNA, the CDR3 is TGTGCCAGCAGCTTAGGCCGGGGAGCGGGTCCGGGCGGGGAGACCCAGTACTTC. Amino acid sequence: CASSLGRGAGPGGETQYF.

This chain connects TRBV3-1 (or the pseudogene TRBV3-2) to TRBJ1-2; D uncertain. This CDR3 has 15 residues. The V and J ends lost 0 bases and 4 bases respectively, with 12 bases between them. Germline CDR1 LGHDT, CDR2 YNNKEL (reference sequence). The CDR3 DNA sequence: TGTGCCAGCAGCCAAGATAGTTCGAGAGGCTATGGCTACACCTTC. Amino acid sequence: CASSQDSSRGYGYTF.